The source of this T cell receptor beta chain is a study of blood T cell repertoires in COVID-19. Study details: The United States, Italy and Spain supplied acute and convalescent COVID-19 samples. T cells, B-cell-depleted T cells, or PBMCs supplied cDNA or gDNA.

CDR3 length equals 13 residues. CDR1 is MDHEN and CDR2 is SYDVKM in the germline V gene. V was shortened by 4 bases and J by 6 bases, with 10 bases between the two germline ends. Authors' analysis steps: The assay estimated nucleated cells by amplifying reference gene primers. Libraries were prepared by immunoSEQ multiplex PCR; TCRdb keeps only in-frame clonotypes and omits some of them. For V, J and clone size, that table is used; D and trimming come from the DNA. The sample has tens of thousands of clones, around three quarters seen once. The sample taken for sequencing was peripheral blood. The rearrangement links TRBV28 to TRBJ1-5; TRBD1 is a possible D gene (5 bases). The origin of this receptor is a man aged 55 to 70 with active or convalescent COVID-19. As DNA, the CDR3 is TGTGCCAGCAGTTCACCGGGGGTTCAGCCCCAGCATTTT. It specifies CASSSPGVQPQHF.